The clone carrying this T cell receptor (beta chain) was detected a few times. What it binds is not known. This sample was included in a study of molecular identifiers for immune sequencing clone quantification. The wider study: Naive CD8 RNA (around 20,000 or 100,000 cells) was divided into five aliquots, with four sequenced. Findings and caveats of the study: Over 99% of CMV-specific effector molecules, but under 1% of naive ones, were in clones above 20 copies.

Sorted inputs of about 20,000 to 1,000,000 cells, with 10%, 30% or 50% RNA, yielded naive CD8 libraries. TCRdb called the PCR reads again in MiXCR, with one record for every CDR3 protein. This table holds approximately 670,000 distinct CDR3 sequences, just under 20% found once. Germline V gene lookup returns CDR1 MNHEY and CDR2 SVGEGT. The CDR3 sequence is 17 residues long. V was pared by 0 bases and J by 2 bases, with 9 bases of the junction left unmatched. The receptor was derived from a human donor in good health. Some libraries in this study had Jurkat cell RNA spiked in. What was sequenced was naive CD8+ T cells from blood, with Jurkat cell RNA spiked in. Subset indicated: FACS-sorted CD8+CD4-CCR7+CD45RA+ naive T cells. The rearrangement links TRBV6-2 or TRBV6-3 to TRBJ2-7; 8 bases align to TRBD1. In DNA form, the CDR3 reads TGTGCCAGCAGTTACTCGTCAGGGGGCCTCCCAACCTACGAGCAGTACTTC. It is translated as CASSYSSGGLPTYEQYF.